Listed here is a single T cell receptor beta chain. The sample belongs to a study of cytomegalovirus exposure and HLA in healthy donors. PCR amplification relied on 60 Vbeta primers (plus 13 Jbeta primers). Repertoires were generated with immunoSEQ multiplex PCR, while TCRdb's copy carries only in-frame clones and drops some. The data contain 200,000 or so clones, more than 70% of them singletons. The sequenced material came from PBMCs. The sequence was collected from a boy aged 5-17 years in good health and CMV-seronegative.

The CDR3 is CASSHLAGEETQYF. For the CDR3, the DNA is TGTGCCAGCAGCCACTTAGCGGGAGAGGAGACCCAGTACTTC. The V gene is TRBV14, the J gene TRBJ2-5; TRBD2 matches at 9 bases. The CDR3 has 14 amino acids. Germline CDR1 is SGHDN and CDR2 is FVKESK. The V gene end was trimmed by 3 bases and the J gene end by 5 bases; junction bases not matched to a gene: 4.